The 25 T cell receptor beta chains in this list originate from one sample, sequenced in a study of blood T cell repertoires in COVID-19. The table came from immunoSEQ multiplex PCR; TCRdb's copy has only in-frame clones and leaves some out. The sample lists under 350,000 clones; more than 85% were seen once. Sequencing was carried out using peripheral blood. The receptors shown here come from a man aged 40-49 years with acute or convalescent COVID-19.

This clone came up a few times. The V gene is TRBV10-1, the J gene TRBJ1-2; tentative D call: TRBD1 (6 bases). CDR1 and CDR2 (germline): WNHNN, SYGVQD (reference sequence). The CDR3 is made up of 15 amino acids. V was pared by 5 bases and J by 6 bases, with 19 bases between. This CDR3 reads CASSNSGARQDGYTF. CDR3 nucleotide sequence: TGCGCCAGCAGTAACTCAGGGGCTCGGCAGGATGGCTACACCTTC.

The V gene is TRBV7-2, the J gene TRBJ1-6, with 7 positions matching TRBD1. The J segment lost 8 bases and the V segment lost 3 bases, leaving 13 bases of the junction unmatched. The CDR3 consists of 17 residues. The germline V gene has CDR1 SGHTA and CDR2 FQGNSA. The CDR3 DNA is TGTGCCAGCAGCTTGGTAGCCGGGGGACAGCCCTATTCACCCCTCCACTTT. It codes for CASSLVAGGQPYSPLHF.

This rearrangement joins TRBV18 to TRBJ1-1, with TRBD1 as a possible D gene (6 bases). Trimming removed 3 bases from V and 0 bases from J, with 11 bases in between. CDR1 is KGHSH and CDR2 is LQKENI in the germline V gene. The CDR3 runs 15 residues. CDR3 protein: CASSPAGDVNTEAFF. CDR3 DNA sequence: TGTGCCAGCTCACCCGCAGGGGATGTGAACACTGAAGCTTTCTTT.

The sample holds one count of this clone. The rearrangement joins TRBV6-5 to TRBJ2-3, with 10 positions matching TRBD1. V was clipped by 8 bases and J by 11 bases; unmatched bases: 1. Germline V lookup: CDR1 MNHEY, CDR2 SVGAGI. This CDR3 contains 10 residues. The chain's CDR3 is CASGDRGQYF. CDR3 coding DNA: TGTGCCAGCGGGGACAGGGGGCAGTATTTT.

This chain connects TRBV20-1 to TRBJ2-7, with D perhaps TRBD2 (5 bases). V gave up 3 bases and J gave up 4 bases, with 16 bases separating them. Looked up from germline, CDR1 is DFQATT and CDR2 is SNEGSKA (reference sequence). This CDR3 is built from 14 residues. The CDR3 DNA reads as TGCAGTGCTAGTCGGACGACAACGGGGTACGAGCAGTACTTC. Its protein is CSASRTTTGYEQYF.

This rearrangement joins TRBV24-1 to TRBJ1-1; TRBD1 aligns across 9 bases. The CDR3 contains 16 residues. The ends lost 4 bases at V and 8 bases at J; junction bases unmatched: 13. Germline CDR1 reads KGHDR; CDR2 reads SFDVKD. The CDR3: CATSEAGTGREGEAFF. CDR3 coding DNA: TGTGCCACCAGTGAGGCCGGGACAGGGAGGGAGGGCGAAGCTTTCTTT.

CDR3 bases: TGTGCCAGCAGCAATGACCCAACAGGGGGCGGTGGAAACACCATATATTTT. Amino acids: CASSNDPTGGGGNTIYF. The V and J genes are TRBV5-4 and TRBJ1-3; 9 bases line up with TRBD1. This CDR3 comprises 17 residues. Germline loops: CDR1 SGHNT, CDR2 YYREEE (reference sequence). Losses at the gene ends were 4 bases for V and 3 bases for J; bases not matched to a gene: 11.

The J gene is TRBJ2-2, the V gene TRBV6-5, with 9 bases aligning to TRBD1. Germline V CDR1 and CDR2: MNHEY, SVGAGI. CDR3 length: 15 residues. V was pared by 6 bases and J by 1 base, with 3 bases of the junction left unmatched. CDR3 DNA: TGTGCCAGCAGAGCGGGACAGGGGAACACCGGGGAGCTGTTTTTT. Residues: CASRAGQGNTGELFF.

The rearrangement uses TRBV9 and TRBJ2-2; the D is unclear. Germline V gene data show CDR1 as SGDLS and CDR2 as YYNGEE. Trimming shortened V by 3 bases and J by 6 bases, and 6 bases separated the two germline ends. This CDR3 comprises 12 residues. The CDR3 nucleotides read TGTGCCAGCAGCGCTATCTCCGGGGAGCTGTTTTTT. This sequence encodes CASSAISGELFF.

The chain couples TRBV19 to TRBJ2-3; D gene uncertain. The ends were cut back, 4 bases at V and 3 bases at J, with 14 bases in the middle. CDR1 is LNHDA and CDR2 is SQIVND in the germline V gene (reference sequence). This CDR3 contains 15 residues. The CDR3 is CASSNSRDLTDTQYF. CDR3 sequence (DNA): TGTGCCAGTAGTAACAGCAGAGATCTTACAGATACGCAGTATTTT.

Worth noting for this clone: The sample has other DNA sequences that encode this CDR3 too. The chain joins TRBV11-2 to TRBJ2-7, with 8 bases identical to TRBD2. Germline V CDR1 and CDR2: SGHAT, FQNNGV. CDR3 length: 14 amino acids. V gave up 0 bases and J gave up 2 bases; unmatched junction bases: 0. As DNA, the CDR3 is TGTGCCAGCAGCTTAGAAGCGGGAGCCTACGAGCAGTACTTC. The encoded protein is CASSLEAGAYEQYF.

This clone came up once. V gene TRBV3-1 (or the pseudogene TRBV3-2) combines with J gene TRBJ1-5; D might be TRBD1 (5 bases). Deletions cut 8 bases from V and 7 bases from J, with 18 bases between. This CDR3 contains 14 residues. The germline V gene encodes CDR1 LGHDT and CDR2 YNNKEL (reference sequence). CDR3 DNA sequence: TGTGCCAGCGCGCCGGGACTTTCGGGACAGCCCCAGCATTTT. As protein: CASAPGLSGQPQHF.

The chain combines TRBV12-5 with TRBJ2-1; 16 bases fit TRBD2. With 5 bases clipped from V and 2 bases from J, the junction kept 9 bases outside the gene matches. This CDR3 contains 19 residues. Looked up from germline, CDR1 is LGHNT and CDR2 is FRNRAP. The DNA of the CDR3 is TGTGCTAGTGGTCCGGGACTAGCGGGGGGGTTAGTAACCTACAATGAGCAGTTCTTC. This translates into CASGPGLAGGLVTYNEQFF.

This chain links TRBV7-6 with TRBJ1-1; 7 bases are shared with TRBD1. J lost 6 bases, V lost 5 bases, and 6 bases had no gene match. This CDR3 is 13 amino acids long. CDR1 and CDR2 (germline): SGHVS, FNYEAQ. CDR3 sequence: CASSRGGAAEAFF. In nucleotides, the CDR3 is TGTGCCAGCAGCCGAGGGGGCGCGGCTGAAGCTTTCTTT.

V usage is TRBV10-2 and J usage is TRBJ1-1; no clear D. This CDR3 is built from 19 residues. V lost 2 bases and J lost 1, with 23 bases in between. Germline CDR1 WSHSY, CDR2 SAAADI. CDR3 sequence: CASSEPPRLRSRQNTEAFF. In nucleotides, the CDR3 is TGCGCCAGCAGTGAGCCACCAAGGTTGAGGTCGCGGCAGAACACTGAAGCTTTCTTT.

V gene TRBV19 combines with J gene TRBJ2-6, with 8 bases that match TRBD2. The junction had 7 bases not matched to a gene; V was cut back by 6 bases and J by 0 bases. This CDR3 comprises 17 residues. CDR1 LNHDA and CDR2 SQIVND come from the germline V gene (reference sequence). Here the CDR3 reads CASSQRGPRSGANVLTF. The CDR3 nucleotides read TGTGCCAGTAGCCAGCGGGGGCCCCGCTCTGGGGCCAACGTCCTGACTTTC.

This sequence joins TRBV24-1 and TRBJ2-3; 12 bases line up with TRBD1. This CDR3 has 16 amino acids. V lost 2 bases to trimming and J lost 2 bases; unmatched junction nucleotides: 1. The germline V gene encodes CDR1 KGHDR and CDR2 SFDVKD. CDR3 sequence reads: CATSDSGQGATDTQYF. CDR3 DNA sequence: TGTGCCACCAGTGATTCGGGACAGGGGGCCACAGATACGCAGTATTTT.

The J gene is TRBJ2-3, the V gene TRBV3-1 (or the pseudogene TRBV3-2); 12 bases fit TRBD2. This CDR3 contains 16 residues. The germline CDR1 and CDR2 sequences are LGHDT and YNNKEL (reference sequence). V shed 5 bases and J 0 bases; nucleotides not matched to a gene: 3. In nucleotides, the CDR3 is TGTGCCAGCAGCATTGGACTAGCGGGAAGCACAGATACGCAGTATTTT. Translating it yields CASSIGLAGSTDTQYF.

The CDR3 sequence is CASSLLSLETFF. In DNA form, the CDR3 reads TGTGCCAGCAGCTTACTCTCCCTGGAGACTTTCTTT. This rearrangement joins TRBV7-2 to TRBJ1-1; D is undetermined. This CDR3 has 12 residues. V lost 2 bases and J lost 12, with 13 bases in between. The germline gives CDR1 SGHTA, CDR2 FQGNSA.

The chain employs TRBV7-3 and TRBJ2-3; TRBD2 aligns across 8 bases. The CDR3 consists of 15 residues. Per the germline V gene, CDR1 is SGHTA and CDR2 is FQGTGA. V lost 5 bases to trimming and J lost 6 bases; unmatched junction nucleotides: 10. CDR3 residues: CASSPGGTRGDTQYF. For the CDR3, the DNA is TGTGCCAGCAGCCCAGGCGGGACTAGGGGCGATACGCAGTATTTT. Based on the CDR3 plus reference TRBV7-3 and TRBJ2-3, the full variable domain is GAGVSQTPSNKVTEKGKYVELRCDPISGHTALYWYRQSLGQGPEFLIYFQGTGAADDSGLPNDRFFAVRPEGSVSTLKIQRTERGDSAVYLCASSPGGTRGDTQYFGPGTRLTVL.

The chain links TRBV4-1 to TRBJ2-7, with 10 bases lining up with TRBD1. The CDR3 totals 15 residues. Germline assignment: CDR1 MGHRA and CDR2 YSYEKL. V shed 1 base, J shed 4 bases, and the junction held 4 bases outside the gene matches. The CDR3 nucleotides read TGCGCCAGCAGCCAAGTAGGGACAGGGGAGTACGAGCAGTACTTC. It codes for CASSQVGTGEYEQYF.

The rearrangement links TRBV7-2 to TRBJ1-6, with TRBD1 as a possible D gene (5 bases). The V end was cut by 3 bases, the J end by 8 bases, with 8 bases between. This CDR3 contains 13 residues. The germline V gene has CDR1 SGHTA and CDR2 FQGNSA. As DNA, the CDR3 is TGTGCCAGCAGCTTCGACAGAGATTCACCCCTCCACTTT. It yields the protein CASSFDRDSPLHF.

V and J are TRBV10-1 and TRBJ2-7, with TRBD2 matching over 9 bases. With 9 bases clipped from V and 0 bases from J, the junction kept 6 bases outside the gene matches. The CDR3 contains 14 residues. The germline V gene encodes CDR1 WNHNN and CDR2 SYGVQD (reference sequence). DNA for the CDR3: TGCGCCAGTGACGAAGCGGGGGGCTCCTACGAGCAGTACTTC. Protein sequence: CASDEAGGSYEQYF.

The chain's CDR3 is CASSFPGTGDTDTQYF. In DNA form, the CDR3 reads TGTGCCAGCAGTTTTCCCGGGACAGGGGATACAGATACGCAGTATTTT. This chain uses TRBV5-4 with TRBJ2-3, with 10 nucleotides matching TRBD1. CDR1 is SGHNT and CDR2 is YYREEE in the germline V gene (reference sequence). The CDR3 length is 16 residues. With 5 bases clipped from V and 3 bases from J, the junction kept 9 bases outside the gene matches. Full variable domain (outside the CDR3, taken from reference TRBV5-4 and TRBJ2-3): ETGVTQSPTHLIKTRGQQVTLRCSSQSGHNTVSWYQQALGQGPQFIFQYYREEENGRGNFPPRFSGLQFPNYSSELNVNALELDDSALYLCASSFPGTGDTDTQYFGPGTRLTVL.

The rearrangement links TRBV5-1 to TRBJ2-2, with D maybe TRBD2 (6 bases). The CDR3 contains 15 residues. V lost 0 bases and J lost 4, with 10 bases in between. Germline lookup yields CDR1 SGHRS and CDR2 YFSETQ. CDR3 sequence reads: CASSLAVGSTGELFF. CDR3 sequence (DNA): TGCGCCAGCAGCTTGGCCGTCGGGAGCACCGGGGAGCTGTTTTTT.